Ten or more counts support the clone carrying this T cell receptor beta chain. Its target is not known. MiXCR, run by TCRdb on the 5' RACE reads, gives a single entry per CDR3 protein. The top ten clones hold around 2.6% of a sample with some 220,000 distinct CDR3 sequences, 10% of them seen once. The data belong to a study of CD8 T cells in ankylosing spondylitis. General study points: Researchers reportedly found disease-linked clones significantly enriched in matched ankylosing spondylitis synovial fluid. Seemingly characteristic of ankylosing spondylitis blood was a TCR beta motif consisting of about 8 highly homologous variants. Several of the motif variants were reported before in synovial fluid and blood from reactive arthritis.

With 3 bases clipped from V and 5 bases from J, the junction kept 14 bases outside the gene matches. The CDR3 consists of 17 residues. The germline CDR1 and CDR2 sequences are SGHRS and YFSETQ. This receptor was taken from a male donor with ankylosing spondylitis or in good health (not recorded which). This chain connects TRBV5-1 to TRBJ2-3, with 8 bases matching TRBD1. Sequenced sample: blood, either unsorted or a sorted T cell fraction (not recorded which). The CDR3 here is CASSSQPTGADQDTQYF. For the CDR3, the DNA is TGCGCCAGCAGCTCCCAACCGACAGGGGCGGATCAAGATACGCAGTATTTT.